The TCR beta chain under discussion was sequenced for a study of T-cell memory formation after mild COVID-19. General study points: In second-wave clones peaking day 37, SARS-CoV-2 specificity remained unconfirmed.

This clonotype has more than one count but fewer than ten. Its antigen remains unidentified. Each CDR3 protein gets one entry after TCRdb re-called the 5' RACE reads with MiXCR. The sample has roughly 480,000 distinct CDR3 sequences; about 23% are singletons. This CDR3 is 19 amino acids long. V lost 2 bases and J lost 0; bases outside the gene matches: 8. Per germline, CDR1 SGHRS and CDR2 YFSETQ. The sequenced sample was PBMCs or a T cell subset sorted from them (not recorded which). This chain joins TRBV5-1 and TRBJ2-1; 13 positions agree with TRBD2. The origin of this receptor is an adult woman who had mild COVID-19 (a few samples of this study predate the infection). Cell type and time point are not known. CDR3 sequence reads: CASSFGGLAGPLSYNEQFF. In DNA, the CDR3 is TGCGCCAGCAGCTTCGGGGGACTAGCGGGGCCCCTCTCCTACAATGAGCAGTTCTTC.